What follows are 28 T cell receptor beta chains derived from one specimen sequenced in a study of CD8+CD57+ T cells in acquired aplastic anemia. The study profiled TCR beta VDJ and CDR3 using genomic DNA as template. In TCRdb, the reads were re-called with MiXCR into one record per CDR3 protein. Of 200,000 to 300,000 distinct CDR3 sequences in the sample, approximately 80% were seen once. Individuals selected for sequencing had exhibited CD8+CD57+ cell expansion on flow cytometry. The sample was sorted CD4+, CD8+, or CD8+CD57+ T cells (not recorded which) from PBMCs. Receptors originate from a human donor with aplastic anemia.

In the case of this clonotype: A junction end diverges from the germline sequence, so it may reflect a read error. The chain employs TRBV7-9 and TRBJ2-5, with unresolved D. The CDR3 is 14 amino acids. The germline gives CDR1 SEHNR, CDR2 FQNEAQ (reference sequence). The DNA for the CDR3 is TGTGCCAGCAGCACCGCCGGGCTCGAGCAGTCCTTCGGGTTC. Residues: CASSTAGLEQSFGF. Drawing the rest from reference TRBV7-9 and TRBJ2-5, the complete variable domain is DTGVSQNPRHKITKRGQNVTFRCDPISEHNRLYWYRQTLGQGPEFLTYFQNEAQLEKSRLLSDRFSAERPKGSFSTLEIQRTEQGDSAMYLCASSTAGLEQSFGFGPGTRLLVL.

On this clonotype: The DNA is omitted, as the CDR3 cannot be located on it reliably, and the CDR3 follows TCRdb's listing. The CDR3 protein is CASSSTDTQYFGPF. The V call is TRBV7-9, the J call TRBJ2-5; the table gives TRBD2 as D, unverified against the DNA. 14 amino acids form the CDR3, both terminal residues included. The germline CDR1 and CDR2 sequences are SEHNR and FQNEAQ (reference sequence).

This clonotype occurred a few times. The conserved closing phenylalanine or tryptophan is absent in this CDR3, likely reflecting a read error. The DNA is omitted, as the CDR3 cannot be located on it reliably, and the CDR3 follows TCRdb's listing. The chain joins TRBV7-9 to TRBJ2-3; the listed D gene, TRBD1, was not tested against the DNA. The germline V gene encodes CDR1 SEHNR and CDR2 FQNEAQ (reference sequence). The CDR3 length equals 14 residues, ends included. The CDR3 here is CASSFPRSGGTDEL.

The rearrangement links TRBV5-6 to TRBJ1-5, with 9 bases that match TRBD1. The CDR3 is made up of 14 amino acids. The germline V gene has CDR1 SGHDT and CDR2 YYEEEE. After removal of 8 bases from V and 11 bases from J, the junction contained 14 bases not matched to a gene. CDR3 sequence (DNA): TGTGCCAGTGACAGGGGGGTTATAGGAGAGACCCAGCATTTT. Residues: CASDRGVIGETQHF.

With respect to this clonotype: The junction departs from the called germline gene at one end, perhaps through a read error. The rearrangement uses TRBV6-6 and TRBJ2-1, with no clear D. Germline V gives CDR1 MNHNY, CDR2 SVGAGI (reference sequence). CDR3 length equals 14 residues. Here the CDR3 reads CASSEVGMNTEQSF. The CDR3 DNA is TGTGCCAGCAGTGAGGTGGGAATGAACACTGAGCAGTCCTTC.

CDR3 in DNA: TGTGCCAGCACCCTAGGGGGAGTCCCCGGGCTGTGCTCTGGGGCCAACGTCCTGACTTTC. Its protein product is CASTLGGVPGLCSGANVLTF. The chain recombines TRBV7-6 with TRBJ2-6; TRBD1 is a possible D gene (6 bases). V lost 7 bases to trimming and J lost 0 bases, with 25 bases between them. The length of the CDR3 is 20 residues. From germline, CDR1 is SGHVS and CDR2 FNYEAQ.

As concerns this clonotype: The CDR3 ends on some other residue instead of the conserved phenylalanine or tryptophan, so this is likely a read error. The limits of the CDR3 on the DNA are not certain, so only TCRdb's listed CDR3 is given. The chain's CDR3 is CASSLAHGTKES. This rearrangement joins TRBV7-6 to TRBJ2-2; the table gives TRBD1 as D, unverified against the DNA. Looked up from germline, CDR1 is SGHVS and CDR2 is FNYEAQ. The CDR3 adds up to 12 amino acids, both ends counted.

This chain joins TRBV7-9 and TRBJ2-3; the match to TRBD1 covers 7 bases. The CDR3 spans 13 residues. The V segment lost 5 bases and the J segment 14 bases; nucleotides outside the gene matches: 13. Per the germline V gene, CDR1 is SEHNR and CDR2 is FQNEAQ (reference sequence). The CDR3 loop reads CASSEGGTAKTYF. The CDR3 region has the DNA TGTGCCAGCAGCGAAGGGGGCACAGCTAAGACGTATTTT. The full variable domain, rest sourced from reference TRBV7-9 and TRBJ2-3, is DTGVSQNPRHKITKRGQNVTFRCDPISEHNRLYWYRQTLGQGPEFLTYFQNEAQLEKSRLLSDRFSAERPKGSFSTLEIQRTEQGDSAMYLCASSEGGTAKTYFGPGTRLTVL.

The chain combines TRBV2 with TRBJ2-1; 8 bases line up with TRBD1. The CDR3 is made up of 11 amino acids. In germline, CDR1 is SNHLY, CDR2 FYNNEI. With 5 bases clipped from V and 13 bases from J, the junction kept 4 bases outside the gene matches. CDR3 amino acids: CASSQGQGQFF. The CDR3 nucleotides are TGTGCCAGCAGTCAAGGACAGGGACAGTTCTTC.

The chain couples TRBV7-6 to TRBJ1-1, with D perhaps TRBD1 (5 bases). This CDR3 comprises 15 residues. The V gene lost 6 bases and the J gene lost 14 bases, with 28 bases spanning the gap. Germline-derived CDR1 and CDR2 are SGHVS and FNYEAQ. The CDR3 is CASRDGTPETQYLFF. For the CDR3, the DNA is TGTGCCAGCAGAGACGGGACTCCAGAGACCCAGTACCTCTTCTTT. Filled out from reference TRBV7-6 and TRBJ1-1, the complete variable domain reads GAGVSQSPRYKVTKRGQDVALRCDPISGHVSLYWYRQALGQGPEFLTYFNYEAQQDKSGLPNDRFSAERPEGSISTLTIQRTEQRDSAMYRCASRDGTPETQYLFFGQGTRLTVV.

Worth noting for this clonotype: Because it lacks the conserved phenylalanine or tryptophan at the end, this CDR3 is likely a read error. The limits of the CDR3 on the DNA are not certain, so only TCRdb's listed CDR3 is given. This chain connects TRBV9 to TRBJ1-1; the D call in the table, TRBD1, was not verified against the DNA. The V gene's germline CDR1 is SGDLS and CDR2 YYNGEE. The CDR3 is made up of 13 amino acids, end residues included. CDR3: CASSAGGAPGNTI.

About this clonotype itself: A read error may produce the germline difference seen at one junction end. The rearrangement links TRBV7-9 to TRBJ2-3; the D gene is possibly TRBD1 (6 bases). CDR1 is SEHNR and CDR2 is FQNEAQ in the germline V gene (reference sequence). The CDR3 loop spans 14 amino acids. The CDR3 loop is CASSSTTGPEALFF. CDR3 DNA: TGTGCCAGCAGCTCCACTACAGGGCCCGAAGCGCTCTTTTTT.

A note on this clonotype: The junction and the germline gene differ at one end; a read error may be behind it. This chain uses TRBV11-3 with TRBJ1-2; 8 nucleotides line up with TRBD1. Germline assignment: CDR1 SGHNT and CDR2 YENEEA. The CDR3 runs to 14 residues. The CDR3 DNA reads TGCGCCAGCAGCTTGGAAGCGACAGGGGTCGGCTACACCTTC. Its protein is CASSLEATGVGYTF.

This clonotype is classed as medium-sized. V is TRBV7-6 and J is TRBJ1-6; D gene ambiguous. Trimming left V 0 bases short and J 7 bases short, with 10 bases between. The CDR3 spans 15 residues. The germline gives CDR1 SGHVS, CDR2 FNYEAQ. CDR3 DNA: TGTGCCAGCAGCTTAGCGTTACAGTGGAATTCACCCCTCCACTTT. It is translated as CASSLALQWNSPLHF.

In regard to this clonotype: The conserved closing phenylalanine or tryptophan is absent in this CDR3, likely reflecting a read error. It is unclear where the CDR3 begins or ends on the DNA, so no DNA is shown, and the CDR3 is as TCRdb lists it. The rearrangement uses TRBV7-3 and TRBJ2-3; the table's D call, TRBD1, was not checked against the DNA. CDR1 is SGHTA and CDR2 is FQGTGA in the germline V gene. The CDR3 has 13 residues if both end residues are counted. CDR3 protein: CASSQAGTWGQTL.

This chain uses TRBV7-2 with TRBJ2-3; possibly TRBD1 for D (6 bases). In germline, CDR1 is SGHTA, CDR2 FQGNSA. Between the trimmed V and J ends, which lost 5 bases and 11 bases, there was a span of 20 bases. The CDR3 contains 14 residues. The CDR3 sequence is CASSPGTPRYEQYF. As DNA, the CDR3 is TGTGCCAGCAGCCCTGGGACACCTCGTTACGAGCAGTATTTT.

This chain joins TRBV9 and TRBJ2-2; TRBD1 matches 7 bases. The CDR3 is 14 residues long. CDR1 is SGDLS and CDR2 is YYNGEE in the germline V gene. V lost 0 bases to trimming and J lost 7 bases; unmatched junction nucleotides: 3. CDR3 sequence reads: CASSVAYRGGELFF. In DNA, the CDR3 is TGTGCCAGCAGCGTAGCGTACAGGGGCGGGGAGCTGTTTTTT.

The V gene is TRBV15, the J gene TRBJ2-5; the D gene is possibly TRBD2 (6 bases). This CDR3 region has 15 residues. V was trimmed by 8 bases and J by 1 base, leaving 17 bases between them. Germline values: CDR1 LNHNV, CDR2 YYDKDF (reference sequence). The CDR3 DNA reads as TGTGCCACCCGGGACTCATGGGGAACCCAAGAGACCCAGTACTTC. This gives the protein CATRDSWGTQETQYF.

The V call is TRBV7-8, the J call TRBJ2-5; D is perhaps TRBD1 (5 bases). This CDR3 region has 13 residues. The germline V gene encodes CDR1 SGHVS and CDR2 FQNEAQ. Trimming cost V 6 bases and J 7 bases, with 15 bases left between them. The CDR3 nucleotides read TGTGCCAGCAGTGGGGCAGGGAACTCGACCCAGTACTTC. Protein product: CASSGAGNSTQYF. Using reference TRBV7-8 and TRBJ2-5 for the parts outside the CDR3, the full variable domain is GAGVSQSPRYKVAKRGQDVALRCDPISGHVSLFWYQQALGQGPEFLTYFQNEAQLDKSGLPSDRFFAERPEGSVSTLKIQRTQQEDSAVYLCASSGAGNSTQYFGPGTRLLVL.

This clonotype was seen more than once but under ten times. The gene calls are TRBV2 and TRBJ1-1; possibly TRBD1 for D (6 bases). CDR3 length: 14 amino acids. Trimming took off 6 bases at V and 3 bases at J, with 14 bases between the two ends. Germline CDR1 reads SNHLY; CDR2 reads FYNNEI. CDR3 sequence reads: CASSYRVVDTEAFF. Written as DNA, the CDR3 is TGTGCCAGCAGCTACAGGGTTGTGGACACTGAAGCTTTCTTT.

As to this clonotype: Without the conserved terminal phenylalanine or tryptophan, this CDR3 likely stems from a read error. V and J are TRBV9 and TRBJ2-1; D may be TRBD1 (5 bases). V lost 0 bases, J lost 8 bases, and 12 bases lay in between. Germline V CDR1 and CDR2: SGDLS, YYNGEE. This CDR3 has 14 amino acids. Here the CDR3 reads CASSVGGANDEQFL. The CDR3 DNA sequence: TGTGCCAGCAGCGTAGGGGGCGCGAACGATGAGCAGTTCCTC.

V gene TRBV7-8 combines with J gene TRBJ2-1; D may match TRBD1 or TRBD2 (6 bases each). CDR1 is SGHVS and CDR2 is FQNEAQ in the germline V gene. This CDR3 has 16 residues. V lost 5 bases to trimming and J lost 8 bases, with 22 bases between them. The CDR3 protein is CASSQGGGHDTDEQFF. CDR3 DNA: TGTGCCAGCAGCCAAGGGGGAGGACACGATACGGATGAGCAGTTCTTC.

This chain connects TRBV19 to TRBJ2-1; TRBD2 is a possible D gene (7 bases). V shed 1 base and J shed 5 bases, with 15 bases lying between them. The germline CDR1 and CDR2 sequences are LNHDA and SQIVND (reference sequence). The CDR3 runs to 16 residues. The chain's CDR3 is CASSIVPRGANNEQFF. Here the CDR3 DNA reads TGTGCCAGTAGTATAGTACCCCGGGGGGCAAACAATGAGCAGTTCTTC.

Worth noting for this clonotype: The conserved closing phenylalanine or tryptophan is absent in this CDR3, likely reflecting a read error. Because the CDR3's place on the DNA is in doubt, the DNA is left out and the CDR3 is given as listed by TCRdb. The gene calls are TRBV2 and TRBJ2-7; the D segment call TRBD2 is taken from the table without a DNA check. Germline V lookup: CDR1 SNHLY, CDR2 FYNNEI. The CDR3 has 15 amino acids, counting both end residues. CDR3 in amino acids: CASGYGGPDTQDLDS.

V is TRBV10-3 and J is TRBJ2-1, with 9 positions matching TRBD2. Germline V gene sequence: CDR1 ENHRY, CDR2 SYGVKD. The V and J ends lost 7 bases and 2 bases, in that order; junction bases with no gene match: 3. CDR3 size: 14 residues. The CDR3 DNA reads TGTGCCATCACGACTAGCGGAGCCTACAATGAGCAGTTCTTC. Translating gives CAITTSGAYNEQFF.

As for this clonotype: One junction end does not reproduce the germline sequence, and a read error may be involved. V usage is TRBV7-2 and J usage is TRBJ1-1; D is ambiguous. The length of the CDR3 is 15 residues. Per the germline V gene, CDR1 is SGHTA and CDR2 is FQGNSA. DNA for the CDR3: TGCGCCAGCAGCTTAGCAGCATCACCTGATACGCAAGCTTTCTTT. Encoded protein: CASSLAASPDTQAFF.

Remarks on this clonotype: It is unclear where the CDR3 begins or ends on the DNA, so no DNA is shown, and the CDR3 is as TCRdb lists it. The chain is built from TRBV7-9 and TRBJ2-3; the table's D call, TRBD2, was not checked against the DNA. Termini included, the CDR3 measures 16 amino acids. Germline values: CDR1 SEHNR, CDR2 FQNEAQ (reference sequence). CDR3: CASSLGVQSPSTSQYF.

V and J are TRBV4-3 and TRBJ2-1, with no clear D. The CDR3 extends over 16 amino acids. CDR1 is LGHNA, CDR2 YSLEER, per germline. The V and J ends lost 4 bases and 7 bases respectively, with 20 bases between them. The CDR3 protein is CASSPSSTAARNEQFF. The CDR3 DNA is TGCGCCAGCAGCCCGTCAAGCACGGCGGCGCGGAATGAGCAGTTCTTC.